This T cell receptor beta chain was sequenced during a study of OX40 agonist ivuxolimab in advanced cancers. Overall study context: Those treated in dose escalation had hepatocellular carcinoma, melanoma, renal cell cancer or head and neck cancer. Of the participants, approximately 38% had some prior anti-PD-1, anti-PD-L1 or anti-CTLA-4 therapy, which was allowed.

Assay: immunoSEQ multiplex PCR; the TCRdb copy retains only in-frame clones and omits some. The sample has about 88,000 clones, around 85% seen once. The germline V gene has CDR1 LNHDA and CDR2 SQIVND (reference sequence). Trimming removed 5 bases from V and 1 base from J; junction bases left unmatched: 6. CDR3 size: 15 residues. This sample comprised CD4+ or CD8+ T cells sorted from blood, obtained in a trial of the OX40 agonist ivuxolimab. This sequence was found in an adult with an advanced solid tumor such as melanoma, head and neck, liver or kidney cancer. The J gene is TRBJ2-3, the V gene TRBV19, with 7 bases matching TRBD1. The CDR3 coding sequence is TGTGCCAGTAGTTCCAAGACAGGGCGCACAGATACGCAGTATTTT. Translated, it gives CASSSKTGRTDTQYF.